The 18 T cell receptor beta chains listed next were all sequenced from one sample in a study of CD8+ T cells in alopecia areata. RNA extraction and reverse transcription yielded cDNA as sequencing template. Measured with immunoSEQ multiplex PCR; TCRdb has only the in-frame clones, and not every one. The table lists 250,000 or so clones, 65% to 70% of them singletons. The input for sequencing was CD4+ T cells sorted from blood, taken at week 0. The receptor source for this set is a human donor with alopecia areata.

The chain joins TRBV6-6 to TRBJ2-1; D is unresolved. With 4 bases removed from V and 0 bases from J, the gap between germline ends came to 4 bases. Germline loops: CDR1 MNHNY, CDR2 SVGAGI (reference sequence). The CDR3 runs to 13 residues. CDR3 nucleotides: TGTGCCAGCAGTTCTAGCTCCTACAATGAGCAGTTCTTC. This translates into CASSSSSYNEQFF.

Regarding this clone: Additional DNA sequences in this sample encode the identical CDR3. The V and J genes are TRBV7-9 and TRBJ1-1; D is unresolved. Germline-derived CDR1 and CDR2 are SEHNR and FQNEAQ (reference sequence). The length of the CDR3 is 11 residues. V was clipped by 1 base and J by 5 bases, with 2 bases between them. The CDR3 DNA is TGTGCCAGCAGCTTAGGGACTGAAGCTTTCTTT. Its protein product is CASSLGTEAFF.

CDR3 coding DNA: TGTGCCAGCAGGAAATACAGGGGTAGCTCCTACGAGCAGTACTTC. As protein: CASRKYRGSSYEQYF. V is TRBV6-5 and J is TRBJ2-7, with 7 bases identical to TRBD1. Unmatched junction bases numbered 8, after V lost 6 bases and J lost 0 bases. Germline V gives CDR1 MNHEY, CDR2 SVGAGI. The CDR3 spans 15 residues.

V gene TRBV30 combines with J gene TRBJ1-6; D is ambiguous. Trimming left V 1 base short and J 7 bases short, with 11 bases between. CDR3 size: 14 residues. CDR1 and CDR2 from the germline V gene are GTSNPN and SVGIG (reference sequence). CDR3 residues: CAWSGGKINSPLHF. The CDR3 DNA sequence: TGTGCCTGGAGTGGAGGTAAAATAAATTCACCCCTCCACTTT.

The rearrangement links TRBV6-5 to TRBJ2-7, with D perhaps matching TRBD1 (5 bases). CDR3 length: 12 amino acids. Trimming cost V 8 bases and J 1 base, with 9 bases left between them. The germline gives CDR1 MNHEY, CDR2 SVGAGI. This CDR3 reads CASGAYSYEQYF. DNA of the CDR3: TGTGCCAGCGGGGCCTATTCCTACGAGCAGTACTTC.

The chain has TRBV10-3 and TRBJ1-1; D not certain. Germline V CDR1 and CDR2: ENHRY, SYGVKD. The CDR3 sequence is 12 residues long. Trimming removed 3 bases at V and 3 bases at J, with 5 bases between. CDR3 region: CAISDPYTEAFF. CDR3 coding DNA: TGTGCCATCAGTGATCCGTACACTGAAGCTTTCTTT.

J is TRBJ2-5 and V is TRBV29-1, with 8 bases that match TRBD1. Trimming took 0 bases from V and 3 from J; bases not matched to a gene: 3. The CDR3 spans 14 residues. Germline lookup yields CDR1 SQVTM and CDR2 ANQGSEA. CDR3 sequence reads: CSVEDTGGKETQYF. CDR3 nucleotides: TGCAGCGTTGAAGATACAGGGGGGAAAGAGACCCAGTACTTC. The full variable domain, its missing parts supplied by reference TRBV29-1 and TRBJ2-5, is SAVISQKPSRDICQRGTSLTIQCQVDSQVTMMFWYRQQPGQSLTLIATANQGSEATYESGFVIDKFPISRPNLTFSTLTVSNMSPEDSSIYLCSVEDTGGKETQYFGPGTRLLVL.

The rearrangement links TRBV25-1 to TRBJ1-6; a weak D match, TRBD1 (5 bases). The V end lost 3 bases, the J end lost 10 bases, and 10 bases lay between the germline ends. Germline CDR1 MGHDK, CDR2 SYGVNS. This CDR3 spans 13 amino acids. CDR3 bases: TGTGCCAGCAGTGACCCGGGACTCTCACCCCTCCACTTT. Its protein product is CASSDPGLSPLHF.

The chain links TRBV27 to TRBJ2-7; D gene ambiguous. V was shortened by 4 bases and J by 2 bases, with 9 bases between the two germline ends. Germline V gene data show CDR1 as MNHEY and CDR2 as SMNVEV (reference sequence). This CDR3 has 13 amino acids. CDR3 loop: CASSSANPYEQYF. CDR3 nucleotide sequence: TGTGCCAGCAGTTCAGCCAACCCCTACGAGCAGTACTTC.

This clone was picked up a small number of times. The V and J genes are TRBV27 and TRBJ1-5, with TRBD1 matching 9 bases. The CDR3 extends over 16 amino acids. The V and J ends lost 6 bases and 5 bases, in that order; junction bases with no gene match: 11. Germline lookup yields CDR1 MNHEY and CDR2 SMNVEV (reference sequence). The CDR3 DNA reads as TGTGCCAGCAGAAAAAATAACAGGGGGCGGGATCAGCCCCAGCATTTT. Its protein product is CASRKNNRGRDQPQHF.

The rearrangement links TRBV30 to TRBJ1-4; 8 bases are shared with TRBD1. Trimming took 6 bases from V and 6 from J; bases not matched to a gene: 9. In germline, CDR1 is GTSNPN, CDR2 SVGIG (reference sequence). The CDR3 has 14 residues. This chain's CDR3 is CACSYRGRDEKLFF. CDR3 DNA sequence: TGTGCCTGTTCTTACAGGGGGAGGGATGAAAAACTGTTTTTT.

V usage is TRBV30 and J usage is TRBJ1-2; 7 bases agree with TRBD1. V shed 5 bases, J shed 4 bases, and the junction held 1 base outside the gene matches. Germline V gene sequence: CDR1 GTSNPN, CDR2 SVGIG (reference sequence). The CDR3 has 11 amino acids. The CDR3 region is CAWGTAYGYTF. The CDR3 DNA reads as TGTGCCTGGGGGACAGCCTATGGCTACACCTTC.

CDR3 nucleotides: TGTGCCTCAGGAGGGTCCACGGAGACCCAGTACTTC. Amino acids: CASGGSTETQYF. The rearrangement joins TRBV30 to TRBJ2-5; possible D gene TRBD2, 6 bases. CDR3 size: 12 residues. V was pared by 7 bases and J by 5 bases, with 14 bases between. Germline V gives CDR1 GTSNPN, CDR2 SVGIG (reference sequence).

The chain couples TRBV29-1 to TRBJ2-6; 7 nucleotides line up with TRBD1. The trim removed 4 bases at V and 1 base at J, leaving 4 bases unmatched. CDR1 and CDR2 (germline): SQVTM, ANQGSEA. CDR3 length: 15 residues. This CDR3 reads CSVGYRGSGANVLTF. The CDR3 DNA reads TGCAGCGTTGGATACAGGGGATCTGGGGCCAACGTCCTGACTTTC. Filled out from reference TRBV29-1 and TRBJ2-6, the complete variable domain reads SAVISQKPSRDICQRGTSLTIQCQVDSQVTMMFWYRQQPGQSLTLIATANQGSEATYESGFVIDKFPISRPNLTFSTLTVSNMSPEDSSIYLCSVGYRGSGANVLTFGAGSRLTVL.

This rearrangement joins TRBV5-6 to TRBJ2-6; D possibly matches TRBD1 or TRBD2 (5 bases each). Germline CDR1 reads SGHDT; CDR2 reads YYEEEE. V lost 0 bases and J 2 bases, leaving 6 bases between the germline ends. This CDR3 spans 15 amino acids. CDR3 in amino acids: CASSLGGAGANVLTF. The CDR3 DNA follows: TGTGCCAGCAGCTTGGGAGGGGCTGGGGCCAACGTCCTGACTTTC.

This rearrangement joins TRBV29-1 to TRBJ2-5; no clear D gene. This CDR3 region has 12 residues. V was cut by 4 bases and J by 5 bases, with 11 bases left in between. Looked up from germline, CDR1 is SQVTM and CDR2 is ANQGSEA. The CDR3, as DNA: TGCAGCGTTGGCGGTACCTTTGAGACCCAGTACTTC. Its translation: CSVGGTFETQYF. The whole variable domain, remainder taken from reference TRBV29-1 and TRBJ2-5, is SAVISQKPSRDICQRGTSLTIQCQVDSQVTMMFWYRQQPGQSLTLIATANQGSEATYESGFVIDKFPISRPNLTFSTLTVSNMSPEDSSIYLCSVGGTFETQYFGPGTRLLVL.

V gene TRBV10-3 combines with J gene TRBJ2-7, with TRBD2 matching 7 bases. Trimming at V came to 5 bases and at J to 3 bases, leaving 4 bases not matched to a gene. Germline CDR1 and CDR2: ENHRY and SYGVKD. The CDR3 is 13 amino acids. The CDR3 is CAISRTSGYEQYF. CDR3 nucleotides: TGTGCCATCAGTCGGACTAGTGGCTACGAGCAGTACTTC.

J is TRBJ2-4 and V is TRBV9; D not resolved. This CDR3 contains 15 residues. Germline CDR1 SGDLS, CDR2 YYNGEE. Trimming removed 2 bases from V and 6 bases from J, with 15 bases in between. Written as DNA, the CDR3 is TGTGCCAGCAGCGTCGACACTCGGGTCGGAAACATTCAGTACTTC. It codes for CASSVDTRVGNIQYF.